The 15 T cell receptor beta chains given below trace back to one sample, sequenced in a study of T-cell reconstitution after alpha-beta-depleted transplantation in children. Researchers prepared the TCRbeta library using unique molecular identifiers, the study reports. A single record per CDR3 protein comes from TCRdb applying MiXCR to the PCR reads. The profile shows a few hundred thousand distinct CDR3 sequences, around 19% of them singletons. The sample here was PBMCs from the stem cell graft donor, taken from the stem cell graft. The source is a human donor who donated a stem cell graft to a child with acute lymphoblastic leukemia.

The chain carries TRBV7-8 and TRBJ1-4; D is possibly TRBD1 (6 bases). Trimming stripped 2 bases from V and 7 bases from J, with 11 bases between. Germline lookup yields CDR1 SGHVS and CDR2 FQNEAQ. This CDR3 has 14 amino acids. The CDR3 here is CASSLFHRAEKLFF. The CDR3 DNA reads TGTGCCAGCAGCTTATTCCACAGGGCTGAAAAACTGTTTTTT.

V and J are TRBV20-1 and TRBJ2-1, with unresolved D. Germline V gene lookup returns CDR1 DFQATT and CDR2 SNEGSKA (reference sequence). CDR3 size: 15 residues. The ends were cut back, 4 bases at V and 2 bases at J, with 15 bases in the middle. The CDR3 reads CSATSLDGTYNEQFF. The DNA for the CDR3 is TGCAGTGCTACCAGCTTGGACGGAACCTACAATGAGCAGTTCTTC.

This clonotype was counted a few times. The chain employs TRBV20-1 and TRBJ1-6; no definite D call. The length of the CDR3 is 13 residues. Germline CDR1 reads DFQATT; CDR2 reads SNEGSKA (reference sequence). Trimming cost V 6 bases and J 10 bases, with 16 bases left between them. The CDR3 bases are TGCAGTGCCCCCCTAGGGAATGGGTCACCCCTCCACTTT. Translation: CSAPLGNGSPLHF.

The chain links TRBV14 to TRBJ2-1; possibly TRBD1 or TRBD2 for D (6 bases each). Trimming cost V 4 bases and J 8 bases, with 21 bases left between them. The CDR3 extends over 16 amino acids. Germline loops: CDR1 SGHDN, CDR2 FVKESK. The DNA for the CDR3 is TGTGCCAGCAGCCCTCTCGGGGGCGGGGACGGCCATGAGCAGTTCTTC. Translation gives CASSPLGGGDGHEQFF.

The chain combines TRBV5-1 with TRBJ2-1; D tentatively reads TRBD1 or TRBD2 (6 bases each). Germline V gives CDR1 SGHRS, CDR2 YFSETQ. The CDR3 consists of 12 residues. V lost 4 bases, J lost 12 bases, and 14 bases lay in between. CDR3 in DNA: TGCGCCAGCAGCCGGGAAGGGGGAGGGCAGTTCTTC. Translation: CASSREGGGQFF. Variable domain in full (rest from reference TRBV5-1 and TRBJ2-1): KAGVTQTPRYLIKTRGQQVTLSCSPISGHRSVSWYQQTPGQGLQFLFEYFSETQRNKGNFPGRFSGRQFSNSRSEMNVSTLELGDSALYLCASSREGGGQFFGPGTRLTVL.

The sample holds many counts of this clonotype. The J gene is TRBJ2-1, the V gene TRBV7-8, with 8 nucleotides matching TRBD2. This CDR3 spans 20 amino acids. Per germline, CDR1 SGHVS and CDR2 FQNEAQ. Germline trimming cut 3 bases from V and 4 bases from J; bases unmatched to any gene: 20. The CDR3 sequence: CASSLGIGGPAGVRYNEQFF. DNA of the CDR3: TGTGCCAGCAGCTTGGGCATTGGTGGCCCAGCGGGAGTTCGTTACAATGAGCAGTTCTTC.

On this clonotype: This CDR3 is missing its conserved last phenylalanine or tryptophan, likely due to a read error. This chain links TRBV6-1 with TRBJ2-7, with a tentative D call TRBD2 (6 bases). Germline values: CDR1 MNHNS, CDR2 SASEGT. The CDR3 contains 15 residues. With 6 bases removed from V and 2 bases from J, the gap between germline ends came to 17 bases. The CDR3 protein is CASSPGSGSTYEQYL. The CDR3 nucleotides are TGTGCCAGCAGCCCCGGGAGCGGGTCAACCTACGAGCAGTACCTC.

The rearrangement joins TRBV20-1 to TRBJ2-7; TRBD1 agrees at 8 bases. The germline CDR1 and CDR2 sequences are DFQATT and SNEGSKA (reference sequence). The CDR3 sequence is 16 residues long. V lost 5 bases and J lost 0; bases outside the gene matches: 12. CDR3 DNA: TGCAGTGCTGAAGAATTCCGGGACAGGAGCTCCTACGAGCAGTACTTC. It specifies CSAEEFRDRSSYEQYF.

The CDR3, as DNA: TGTGCCAGCAGTTACTTGGGCCCTCGCGCCGAGCAGTACTTC. Protein: CASSYLGPRAEQYF. The chain is built from TRBV12-3 or TRBV12-4 and TRBJ2-7; D gene unclear. Between the trimmed V and J ends, which lost 4 bases and 6 bases, there was a span of 16 bases. The CDR3 runs 14 residues.

This clonotype appeared a few times. This chain connects TRBV19 to TRBJ2-1; the D gene is possibly TRBD2 (6 bases). CDR1 is LNHDA, CDR2 SQIVND, per germline (reference sequence). CDR3 length: 13 amino acids. Trimming removed 7 bases from V and 3 bases from J, with 10 bases in between. This chain's CDR3 is CASNTGGYNEQFF. The CDR3 DNA is TGTGCCAGTAATACCGGGGGCTACAATGAGCAGTTCTTC.

The chain couples TRBV29-1 to TRBJ1-2, with 8 bases lining up with TRBD1. Losses at the gene ends were 4 bases for V and 2 bases for J; bases not matched to a gene: 6. Germline CDR1 is SQVTM and CDR2 is ANQGSEA. CDR3 size: 14 residues. In nucleotides, the CDR3 is TGCAGCGTTGTAGGACAGGGAACCAACTATGGCTACACCTTC. Residues: CSVVGQGTNYGYTF.

This clonotype was detected only a few times. Sequence at one end of the junction differs from germline and may be a read error. The V call is TRBV6-5, the J call TRBJ2-1; TRBD2 matches 14 bases. There are 12 residues in the CDR3. CDR1 is MNHEY and CDR2 is SVGAGI in the germline V gene. The CDR3 coding sequence is TGTGCCAGCAGTTACGCGGGACTAGCGGGAGTTTTC. Amino acids: CASSYAGLAGVF.

This clonotype was detected a few times. The chain recombines TRBV5-1 with TRBJ1-1, with D unclear. The CDR3 is 13 amino acids. Per the germline V gene, CDR1 is SGHRS and CDR2 is YFSETQ. V shed 4 bases and J shed 1 base, with 8 bases lying between them. CDR3 residues: CASSTRGNTEAFF. In DNA, the CDR3 is TGCGCCAGCAGCACTAGAGGGAACACTGAAGCTTTCTTT.

In this sample, this clonotype turned up many times. The chain has TRBV29-1 and TRBJ1-1; no clear D gene. CDR3 size: 13 residues. CDR1 and CDR2 from the germline V gene are SQVTM and ANQGSEA. V lost 7 bases and J 0 bases, leaving 12 bases between the germline ends. The CDR3 spells CSATGSLNTEAFF. The CDR3, as DNA: TGCAGCGCTACGGGGAGCTTGAACACTGAAGCTTTCTTT.

The V call is TRBV27, the J call TRBJ2-1; 11 bases line up with TRBD2. The CDR3 runs 15 residues. Trimming at V came to 4 bases and at J to 5 bases, leaving 4 bases not matched to a gene. Germline CDR1 reads MNHEY; CDR2 reads SMNVEV (reference sequence). The CDR3 DNA is TGTGCCAGCAGTTATAGCGGGAGGGCTGACAATGAGCAGTTCTTC. Encoded protein: CASSYSGRADNEQFF.